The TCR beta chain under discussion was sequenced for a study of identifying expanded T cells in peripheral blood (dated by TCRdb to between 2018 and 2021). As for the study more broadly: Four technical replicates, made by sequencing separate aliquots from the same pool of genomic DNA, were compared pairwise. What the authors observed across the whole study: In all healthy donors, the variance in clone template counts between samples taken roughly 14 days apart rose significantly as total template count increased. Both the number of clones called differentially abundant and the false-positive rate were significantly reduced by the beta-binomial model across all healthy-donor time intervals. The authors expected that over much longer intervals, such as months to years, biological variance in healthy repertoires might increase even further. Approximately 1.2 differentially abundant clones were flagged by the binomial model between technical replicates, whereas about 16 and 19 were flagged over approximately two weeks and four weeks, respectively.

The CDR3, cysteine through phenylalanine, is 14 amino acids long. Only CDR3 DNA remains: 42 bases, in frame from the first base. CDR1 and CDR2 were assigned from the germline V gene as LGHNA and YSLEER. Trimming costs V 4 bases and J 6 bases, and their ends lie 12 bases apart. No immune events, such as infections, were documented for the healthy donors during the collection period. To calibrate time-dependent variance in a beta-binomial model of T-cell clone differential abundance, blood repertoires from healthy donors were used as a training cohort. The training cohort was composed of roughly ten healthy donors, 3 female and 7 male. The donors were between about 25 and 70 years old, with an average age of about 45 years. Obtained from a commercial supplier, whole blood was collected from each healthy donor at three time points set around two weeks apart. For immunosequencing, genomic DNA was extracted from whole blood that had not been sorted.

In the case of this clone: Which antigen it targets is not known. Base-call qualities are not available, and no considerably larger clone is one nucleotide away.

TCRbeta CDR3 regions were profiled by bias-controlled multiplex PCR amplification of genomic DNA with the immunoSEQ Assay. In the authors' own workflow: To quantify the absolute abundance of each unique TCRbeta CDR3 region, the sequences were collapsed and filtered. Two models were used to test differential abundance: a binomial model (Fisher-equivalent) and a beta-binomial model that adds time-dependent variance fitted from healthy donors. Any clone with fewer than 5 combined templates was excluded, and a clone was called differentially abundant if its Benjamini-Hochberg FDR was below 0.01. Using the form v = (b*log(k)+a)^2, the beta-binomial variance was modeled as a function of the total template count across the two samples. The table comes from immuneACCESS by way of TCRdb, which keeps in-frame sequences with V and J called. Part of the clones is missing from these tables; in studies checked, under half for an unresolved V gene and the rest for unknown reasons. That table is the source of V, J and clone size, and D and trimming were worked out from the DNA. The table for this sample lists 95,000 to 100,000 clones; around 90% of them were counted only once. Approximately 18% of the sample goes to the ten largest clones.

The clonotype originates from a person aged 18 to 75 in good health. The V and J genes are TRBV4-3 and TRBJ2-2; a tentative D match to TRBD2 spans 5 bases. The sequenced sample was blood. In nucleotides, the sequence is TGCGCCAGCAGCCCCGTTCGGGGTTCCGGGGAGCTGTTTTTT. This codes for CASSPVRGSGELFF.